The clone carrying this T cell receptor (beta chain) is a singleton in its sample. Its specificity is unknown. The germline V gene encodes CDR1 SQVTM and CDR2 ANQGSEA. The CDR3 spans 14 residues. V lost 6 bases, J lost 3 bases, and 10 bases stayed unmatched. Patients selected for sequencing had displayed CD8+CD57+ cell expansion by flow cytometry. The use of genomic DNA as template underpinned the TCR beta VDJ and CDR3 profiling. Each CDR3 protein is one row after TCRdb ran MiXCR on the reads. Of roughly 280,000 distinct CDR3 sequences in the sample, under 60% were seen once. This record belongs to a study of CD8+CD57+ T cells in acquired aplastic anemia. Across the whole study: The average for DNA from sorted CD4+ and CD8+ cells was 3 to 3.5 ug. Study-wide results and caveats: Patients were compared with controls for CD8+ Simpson's diversity, and no significant difference emerged.

The clonotype was recovered from a human donor with aplastic anemia. The V gene is TRBV29-1, the J gene TRBJ2-7, with 8 bases fitting TRBD2. Sequencing used sorted CD4+, CD8+, or CD8+CD57+ T cells (not recorded which) from PBMCs. The CDR3 region is CSVTGLAAFYEQYF. Here the CDR3 DNA reads TGCAGCGTGACCGGACTAGCAGCTTTCTACGAGCAGTACTTC.